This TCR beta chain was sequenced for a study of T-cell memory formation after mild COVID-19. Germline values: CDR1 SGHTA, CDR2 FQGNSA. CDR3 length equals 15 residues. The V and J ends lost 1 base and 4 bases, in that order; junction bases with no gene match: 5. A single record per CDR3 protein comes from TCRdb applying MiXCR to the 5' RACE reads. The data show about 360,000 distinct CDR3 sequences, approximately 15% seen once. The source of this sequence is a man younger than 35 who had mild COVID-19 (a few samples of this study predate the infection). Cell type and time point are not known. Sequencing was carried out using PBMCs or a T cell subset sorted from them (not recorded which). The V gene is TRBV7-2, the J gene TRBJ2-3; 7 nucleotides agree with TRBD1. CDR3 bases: TGTGCCAGCAGCTTAGTATTAGGGGGCCCAGATACGCAGTATTTT. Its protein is CASSLVLGGPDTQYF. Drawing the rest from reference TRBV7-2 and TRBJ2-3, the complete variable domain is GAGVSQSPSNKVTEKGKDVELRCDPISGHTALYWYRQSLGQGLEFLIYFQGNSAPDKSGLPSDRFSAERTGGSVSTLTIQRTQQEDSAVYLCASSLVLGGPDTQYFGPGTRLTVL.